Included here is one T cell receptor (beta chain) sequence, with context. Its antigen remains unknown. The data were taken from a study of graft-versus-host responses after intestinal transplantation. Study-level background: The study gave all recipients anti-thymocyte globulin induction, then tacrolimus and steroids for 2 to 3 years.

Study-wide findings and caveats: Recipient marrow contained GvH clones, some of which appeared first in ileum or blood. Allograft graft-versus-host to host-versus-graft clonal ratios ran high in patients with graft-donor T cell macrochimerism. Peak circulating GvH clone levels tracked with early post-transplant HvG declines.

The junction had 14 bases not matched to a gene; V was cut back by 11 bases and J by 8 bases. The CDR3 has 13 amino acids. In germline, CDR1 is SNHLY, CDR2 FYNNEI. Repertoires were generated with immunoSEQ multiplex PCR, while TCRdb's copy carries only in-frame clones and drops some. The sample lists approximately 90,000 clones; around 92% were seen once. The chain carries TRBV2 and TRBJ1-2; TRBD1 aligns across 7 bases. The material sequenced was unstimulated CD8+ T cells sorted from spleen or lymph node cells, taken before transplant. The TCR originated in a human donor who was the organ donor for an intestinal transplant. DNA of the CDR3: TGTGCCGTACTTCGTACAGGGGCAGGCGGCTACACCTTC. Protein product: CAVLRTGAGGYTF. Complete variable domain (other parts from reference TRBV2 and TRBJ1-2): EPEVTQTPSHQVTQMGQEVILRCVPISNHLYFYWYRQILGQKVEFLVSFYNNEISEKSEIFDDQFSVERPDGSNFTLKIRSTKLEDSAMYFCAVLRTGAGGYTFGSGTRLTVV.